This T cell receptor (beta chain) is from a study of tumor and adjacent non-tumor tissue in lung cancer. No cell sorting was done before RNA was extracted from the tissue. Between August and November 2014, newly diagnosed, chemotherapy-naive lung cancer patients underwent thoracic surgery in China. As concerns this clonotype: Its antigen remains unidentified.

This CDR3 has 14 residues. Germline V gives CDR1 MNHNY, CDR2 SVGAGI (reference sequence). Study-wide findings and caveats: Top 100 clones took a larger repertoire share in normal lung. Tumor TCR diversity, when higher, was linked to shorter survival. TCR diversity was significantly greater in tumor than normal lung tissue.

The library came from three nested PCR rounds adapted from ARM-PCR protocols. TCRdb ran MiXCR on the multiplex PCR reads and lists one entry per CDR3 protein. The sample records about 68,000 distinct CDR3 sequences, almost 60% being singletons. The sample comprised lung tumor tissue. The V call is TRBV6-6, the J call TRBJ2-1, with D perhaps TRBD1 (6 bases). The receptor was derived from a man in his fifties or sixties with non-small cell lung cancer. The DNA for the CDR3 is TGTGCTTGCAGTTACGACGGACAGTGGGCCTCCCAGTTCTTC. Translation gives CACSYDGQWASQFF.